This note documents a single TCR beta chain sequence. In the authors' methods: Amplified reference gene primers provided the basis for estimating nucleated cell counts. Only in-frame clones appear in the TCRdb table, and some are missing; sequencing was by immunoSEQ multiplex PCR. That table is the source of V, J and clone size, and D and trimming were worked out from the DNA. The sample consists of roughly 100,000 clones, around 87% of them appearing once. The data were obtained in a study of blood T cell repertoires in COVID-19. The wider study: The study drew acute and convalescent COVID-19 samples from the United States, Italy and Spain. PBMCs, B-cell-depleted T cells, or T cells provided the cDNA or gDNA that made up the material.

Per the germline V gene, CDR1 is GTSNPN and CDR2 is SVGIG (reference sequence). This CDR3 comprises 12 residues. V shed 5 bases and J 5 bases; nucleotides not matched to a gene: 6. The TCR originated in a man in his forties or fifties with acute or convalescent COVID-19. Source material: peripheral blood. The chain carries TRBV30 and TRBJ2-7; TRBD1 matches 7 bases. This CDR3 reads CAWGDRIDEQYF. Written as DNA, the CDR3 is TGTGCCTGGGGGGACAGAATCGACGAGCAGTACTTC.